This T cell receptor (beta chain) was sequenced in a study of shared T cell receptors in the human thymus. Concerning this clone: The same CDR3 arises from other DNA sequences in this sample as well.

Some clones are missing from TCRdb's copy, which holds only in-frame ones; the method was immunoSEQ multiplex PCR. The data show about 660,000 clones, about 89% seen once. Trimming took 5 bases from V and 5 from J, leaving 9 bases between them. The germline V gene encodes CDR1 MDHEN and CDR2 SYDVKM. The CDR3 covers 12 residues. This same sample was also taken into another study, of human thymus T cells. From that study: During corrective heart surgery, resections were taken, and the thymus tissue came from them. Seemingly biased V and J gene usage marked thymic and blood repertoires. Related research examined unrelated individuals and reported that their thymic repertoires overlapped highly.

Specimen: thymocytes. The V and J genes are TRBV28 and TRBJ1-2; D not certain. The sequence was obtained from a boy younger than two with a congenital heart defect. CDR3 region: CASSPTGYGYTF. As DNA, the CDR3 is TGTGCCAGCAGTCCGACCGGGTATGGCTACACCTTC.